The next 32 T cell receptor beta chains were all read from a single sample in a study of CD8 T cells in Susac syndrome. Random hexamers were used to reverse transcribe 0.5 to 1 ug of RNA. TCRdb recomputed calls from the immunoSEQ multiplex PCR reads with MiXCR, one row per CDR3 protein. The data show about 120,000 distinct CDR3 sequences, roughly 94% seen once. What was sequenced was CD4+ T cells from PBMCs. The receptors derive from a human donor with multiple sclerosis.

The chain has TRBV2 and TRBJ2-7, with D tentatively TRBD2 (6 bases). Trimming removed 5 bases at V and 1 base at J, with 12 bases between. The CDR3 covers 14 residues. Germline V gene lookup returns CDR1 SNHLY and CDR2 FYNNEI. In DNA, the CDR3 is TGTGCCAGCAGTCGGGGGAGAGGGTCCTACGAGCAGTACTTC. Protein sequence: CASSRGRGSYEQYF.

The genes are TRBV11-2 and TRBJ2-1; 8 nucleotides line up with TRBD2. The CDR3 contains 16 residues. Per germline, CDR1 SGHAT and CDR2 FQNNGV. The V and J ends lost 5 bases and 7 bases, in that order; junction bases with no gene match: 13. CDR3 region: CASSAPGRSSGNEQFF. Written as DNA, the CDR3 is TGTGCCAGCAGCGCCCCGGGCCGCTCTAGCGGGAATGAGCAGTTCTTC.

As DNA, the CDR3 is TGTGCCAGTAGTTCCGGCAGGAGCTCCTACGAGCAGTACTTC. Translating it yields CASSSGRSSYEQYF. V gene TRBV19 combines with J gene TRBJ2-7; D unresolved. V dropped 5 bases and J dropped 0 bases, with 11 bases sitting between them. This CDR3 is built from 14 residues. Germline V gives CDR1 LNHDA, CDR2 SQIVND (reference sequence).

The gene calls are TRBV30 and TRBJ2-5; D may correspond to TRBD1 or TRBD2 (6 bases each). Germline V gene data show CDR1 as GTSNPN and CDR2 as SVGIG (reference sequence). The length of the CDR3 is 14 residues. Deletions cut 5 bases from V and 2 bases from J, with 15 bases between. This chain's CDR3 is CAWALGGGQETQYF. CDR3 bases: TGTGCCTGGGCCCTCGGGGGCGGACAAGAGACCCAGTACTTC.

The rearrangement joins TRBV5-1 to TRBJ2-1, with 9 bases lining up with TRBD2. V lost 7 bases and J lost 6; bases outside the gene matches: 8. Germline assignment: CDR1 SGHRS and CDR2 YFSETQ. The CDR3 runs 14 residues. CDR3 bases: TGCGCCAGCTTCGCGACTAGCGGCGCCAATGAGCAGTTCTTC. It codes for CASFATSGANEQFF.

The chain employs TRBV7-9 and TRBJ1-5, with D possibly being TRBD1 (5 bases). V was trimmed by 5 bases and J by 7 bases, leaving 15 bases between them. Germline CDR1 reads SEHNR; CDR2 reads FQNEAQ (reference sequence). The CDR3 spans 14 residues. The CDR3 nucleotides read TGTGCCAGCAGCCCCCAGGGACCACCCCAGCCCCAGCATTTT. This sequence encodes CASSPQGPPQPQHF.

The rearrangement uses TRBV6-2 or TRBV6-3 and TRBJ2-7, with D perhaps matching TRBD1 or TRBD2 (5 bases each). CDR1 and CDR2 from the germline V gene are MNHEY and SVGEGT. CDR3 length equals 13 residues. Trimming shortened V by 5 bases and J by 4 bases, and 12 bases separated the two germline ends. The chain's CDR3 is CASSDGTTYEQYF. The CDR3 DNA follows: TGTGCCAGCAGTGATGGGACGACTTACGAGCAGTACTTC.

CDR3 loop: CAWSQNYEQYF. The CDR3 region has the DNA TGTGCCTGGAGTCAGAACTACGAGCAGTACTTC. The rearrangement links TRBV30 to TRBJ2-7, with unresolved D. CDR3 length equals 11 residues. The germline gives CDR1 GTSNPN, CDR2 SVGIG (reference sequence). V lost 2 bases to trimming and J lost 3 bases, with 5 bases between them.

The chain joins TRBV30 to TRBJ2-7; D perhaps matches TRBD2 (7 bases). The germline gives CDR1 GTSNPN, CDR2 SVGIG (reference sequence). V was shortened by 0 bases and J by 3 bases, with 12 bases between the two germline ends. The CDR3 covers 14 residues. CDR3 sequence (DNA): TGTGCCTGGAGTGTAGGGGGGGCAAGCTACGAGCAGTACTTC. It encodes CAWSVGGASYEQYF.

The J gene is TRBJ1-1, the V gene TRBV5-4; 7 bases match TRBD1. V was pared by 0 bases and J by 4 bases, with 6 bases of the junction left unmatched. This CDR3 comprises 15 residues. From germline, CDR1 is SGHNT and CDR2 YYREEE (reference sequence). The CDR3 protein is CASSLVGAGGTEAFF. CDR3 sequence (DNA): TGTGCCAGCAGCTTGGTAGGGGCAGGGGGCACTGAAGCTTTCTTT.

This chain connects TRBV4-3 to TRBJ2-3, with 7 positions matching TRBD1. Trimming removed 5 bases from V and 1 base from J; junction bases left unmatched: 6. The CDR3 loop spans 15 amino acids. In germline, CDR1 is LGHNA, CDR2 YSLEER. CDR3 bases: TGCGCCAGCAGCTCGCACCAGGGGGGCACAGATACGCAGTATTTT. This sequence encodes CASSSHQGGTDTQYF.

The chain combines TRBV6-1 with TRBJ2-2, with D perhaps matching TRBD1 or TRBD2 (6 bases each). Germline-derived CDR1 and CDR2 are MNHNS and SASEGT. Trimming shortened V by 6 bases and J by 0 bases, and 14 bases separated the two germline ends. This CDR3 comprises 16 residues. DNA for the CDR3: TGTGCCAGCAGGGACCGGGGGCTCCCGAACACCGGGGAGCTGTTTTTT. This translates into CASRDRGLPNTGELFF.

This rearrangement joins TRBV4-2 to TRBJ1-1; D may be TRBD1 (5 bases). This CDR3 comprises 14 residues. V shed 4 bases and J shed 5 bases, with 14 bases lying between them. The germline V gene encodes CDR1 LGHNA and CDR2 YNFKEQ. The CDR3 loop is CASSLAGTETEAFF. The CDR3 DNA follows: TGTGCCAGCAGCCTAGCCGGGACCGAAACTGAAGCTTTCTTT.

This clonotype was recorded only once. CDR3 residues: CASRSRTIGTDTQYF. The DNA of the CDR3 is TGTGCCAGCCGATCCCGGACGATTGGGACAGATACGCAGTATTTT. V usage is TRBV4-2 and J usage is TRBJ2-3; D is unresolved. The germline CDR1 and CDR2 sequences are LGHNA and YNFKEQ. The CDR3 consists of 15 residues. V was trimmed by 8 bases and J by 3 bases, leaving 18 bases between them.

V and J are TRBV9 and TRBJ1-6; D gene uncertain. The V end lost 4 bases, the J end lost 10 bases, and 15 bases lay between the germline ends. Germline V CDR1 and CDR2: SGDLS, YYNGEE. The CDR3 totals 14 residues. The CDR3 loop is CASSRRPDGSPLHF. As DNA, the CDR3 is TGTGCCAGCAGCCGCCGCCCGGATGGGTCACCCCTCCACTTT.

The chain carries TRBV27 and TRBJ1-1; 7 bases map to TRBD1. CDR3 length: 14 amino acids. CDR1 is MNHEY, CDR2 SMNVEV, per germline (reference sequence). The V segment lost 3 bases and the J segment 4 bases; nucleotides outside the gene matches: 5. Here the CDR3 reads CASSFRGSGTEAFF. The DNA for the CDR3 is TGTGCCAGCAGTTTCAGGGGGTCTGGCACTGAAGCTTTCTTT.

V is TRBV20-1 and J is TRBJ2-7; D call uncertain. Trimming cost V 3 bases and J 3 bases, with 9 bases left between them. This CDR3 comprises 12 residues. CDR1 is DFQATT, CDR2 SNEGSKA, per germline (reference sequence). The DNA for the CDR3 is TGCAGTGCTAGCGGACGGATCTACGAGCAGTACTTC. Protein: CSASGRIYEQYF.

The chain carries TRBV7-6 and TRBJ2-1; D perhaps matches TRBD1 (6 bases). The V and J ends lost 1 base and 6 bases respectively, with 7 bases between them. Germline CDR1 and CDR2: SGHVS and FNYEAQ. The CDR3 extends over 13 amino acids. The CDR3 here is CASSLDRVNEQFF. CDR3 in DNA: TGTGCCAGCAGCTTAGACAGGGTCAATGAGCAGTTCTTC.

CDR3 in DNA: TGTGCCAGCAGCTTAGGAGACAGGACCTACGAGCAGTACTTC. Residues: CASSLGDRTYEQYF. This chain uses TRBV7-9 with TRBJ2-7, with D perhaps matching TRBD1 (6 bases). From germline, CDR1 is SEHNR and CDR2 FQNEAQ (reference sequence). The CDR3 has 14 residues. V was shortened by 1 base and J by 2 bases, with 9 bases between the two germline ends.

The chain carries TRBV29-1 and TRBJ1-2; 7 bases fit TRBD1. CDR3 length: 14 residues. With V trimmed by 5 bases and J by 6 bases, 12 bases remained unmatched. Germline CDR1 reads SQVTM; CDR2 reads ANQGSEA. The CDR3 coding sequence is TGCAGCGTTCATGGGGACAGCTTTACAGATGGCTACACCTTC. This translates into CSVHGDSFTDGYTF.

V and J are TRBV6-1 and TRBJ2-7, with D possibly TRBD2 on 5 matching bases. Looked up from germline, CDR1 is MNHNS and CDR2 is SASEGT. The length of the CDR3 is 15 residues. V was cut by 6 bases and J by 2 bases, with 17 bases left in between. The CDR3 region is CASRTPGGSAYEQYF. The CDR3 DNA reads as TGTGCCAGCAGGACGCCCGGAGGTTCCGCCTACGAGCAGTACTTC.

This clonotype was detected once. The chain recombines TRBV27 with TRBJ2-1, with D hard to call. This CDR3 is built from 14 residues. The V end was cut by 2 bases, the J end by 4 bases, with 9 bases between. Germline CDR1 is MNHEY and CDR2 is SMNVEV (reference sequence). The CDR3 here is CASSLGLTYNEQFF. CDR3 nucleotide sequence: TGTGCCAGCAGTTTAGGATTAACTTACAATGAGCAGTTCTTC.

This chain uses TRBV6-2 or TRBV6-3 with TRBJ2-7; a possible D gene is TRBD2 (6 bases). The ends were cut back, 4 bases at V and 4 bases at J, with 17 bases in the middle. Germline loops: CDR1 MNHEY, CDR2 SVGEGT. This CDR3 has 15 amino acids. CDR3 region: CASSSRPNGGYEQYF. The CDR3 DNA reads as TGTGCCAGCAGTTCCAGACCCAACGGGGGTTACGAGCAGTACTTC.

Only a few counts were recorded for this clonotype. The genes are TRBV2 and TRBJ2-7, with unresolved D. The CDR3 length is 12 residues. V lost 4 bases and J 0 bases, leaving 4 bases between the germline ends. Germline-derived CDR1 and CDR2 are SNHLY and FYNNEI. The CDR3 DNA follows: TGTGCCAGCAGTGCTAGCTCCTACGAGCAGTACTTC. Its translation: CASSASSYEQYF.

This sequence joins TRBV6-2 or TRBV6-3 and TRBJ2-5; the D call may be TRBD1 or TRBD2 (5 bases each). V was pared by 6 bases and J by 1 base, with 24 bases between. This CDR3 has 18 residues. Germline assignment: CDR1 MNHEY and CDR2 SVGEGT. CDR3 nucleotides: TGTGCCAGCAGACACTGGGGGATCGGGACGGAAACCCAAGAGACCCAGTACTTC. Translated: CASRHWGIGTETQETQYF.

CDR3 DNA sequence: TGTGCCAGCAGTTTGGAAAACAGGGGGCTAGCGGGGAACACTGAAGCTTTCTTT. Its translation is CASSLENRGLAGNTEAFF. The V call is TRBV27, the J call TRBJ1-1; TRBD1 agrees at 9 bases. In germline, CDR1 is MNHEY, CDR2 SMNVEV (reference sequence). There are 18 residues in the CDR3. Trimming took 3 bases from V and 1 from J; bases not matched to a gene: 12.

The rearrangement links TRBV25-1 to TRBJ2-1; D possibly corresponds to TRBD2 (6 bases). The V gene's germline CDR1 is MGHDK and CDR2 SYGVNS. V lost 1 base to trimming and J lost 4 bases, with 14 bases between them. The CDR3 has 16 residues. CDR3 DNA: TGTGCCAGCAGTGAATTGACGGGAGCTCGATACAATGAGCAGTTCTTC. Translating it yields CASSELTGARYNEQFF.

This chain connects TRBV10-3 to TRBJ2-1; 13 bases map to TRBD2. Germline-derived CDR1 and CDR2 are ENHRY and SYGVKD. After removal of 7 bases from V and 9 bases from J, the junction contained 6 bases not matched to a gene. The CDR3 is made up of 14 amino acids. For the CDR3, the DNA is TGTGCCATCACTAGGACTAGCGGGAGCGGTGAGCAGTTCTTC. The encoded protein is CAITRTSGSGEQFF.

This sequence joins TRBV10-3 and TRBJ2-3; D is possibly TRBD1 or TRBD2 (5 bases each). This CDR3 is 16 amino acids long. Trimming stripped 10 bases from V and 6 bases from J, with 26 bases between. Germline lookup yields CDR1 ENHRY and CDR2 SYGVKD. The CDR3 sequence is CATRPRDAEKADTQYF. Here the CDR3 DNA reads TGTGCCACCAGACCCCGGGACGCCGAAAAGGCGGATACGCAGTATTTT.

This chain uses TRBV30 with TRBJ2-7, with D uncertain. V was trimmed by 3 bases and J by 0 bases, leaving 12 bases between them. CDR3 length equals 14 residues. The germline V gene encodes CDR1 GTSNPN and CDR2 SVGIG (reference sequence). The CDR3 DNA reads as TGTGCCTGGAGGAACGGGCTTAGCTCCTACGAGCAGTACTTC. It yields the protein CAWRNGLSSYEQYF.

The gene calls are TRBV6-6 and TRBJ2-3; no reliable D call. Trimming stripped 0 bases from V and 1 base from J, with 8 bases between. CDR1 and CDR2 (germline): MNHNY, SVGAGI (reference sequence). This CDR3 is built from 15 residues. The DNA for the CDR3 is TGTGCCAGCAGTTACTCCGGTTCTGGCACAGATACGCAGTATTTT. This encodes CASSYSGSGTDTQYF.

This clonotype was recorded once. This chain uses TRBV6-6 with TRBJ2-5, with TRBD2 identical over 7 bases. The V and J ends lost 0 bases and 5 bases, in that order; junction bases with no gene match: 9. The CDR3 consists of 16 residues. The germline CDR1 and CDR2 sequences are MNHNY and SVGAGI (reference sequence). The chain's CDR3 is CASSYSAGAGGETQYF. In nucleotides, the CDR3 is TGTGCCAGCAGTTACTCTGCGGGAGCAGGCGGGGAGACCCAGTACTTC.